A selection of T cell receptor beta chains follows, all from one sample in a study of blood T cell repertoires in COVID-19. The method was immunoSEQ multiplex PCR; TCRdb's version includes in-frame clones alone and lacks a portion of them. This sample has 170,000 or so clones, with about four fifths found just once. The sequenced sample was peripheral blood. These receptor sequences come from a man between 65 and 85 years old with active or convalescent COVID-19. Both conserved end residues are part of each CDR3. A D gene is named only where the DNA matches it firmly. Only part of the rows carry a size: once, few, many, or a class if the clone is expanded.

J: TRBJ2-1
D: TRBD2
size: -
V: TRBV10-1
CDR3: CATRGDRTSLSSYNEQFF
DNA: TGCGCCACCCGGGGGGACCGAACGTCGTTGAGCTCCTACAATGAGCAGTTCTTC

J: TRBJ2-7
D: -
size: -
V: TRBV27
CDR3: CASIALSRPGSYEQYF
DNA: TGTGCCAGCATCGCCCTGTCACGGCCAGGCTCCTACGAGCAGTACTTC

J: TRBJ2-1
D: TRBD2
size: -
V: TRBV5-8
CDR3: CASSRGLAGVFRNEQFF
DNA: TGTGCCAGCAGCCGGGGACTAGCGGGAGTGTTTAGGAATGAGCAGTTCTTC

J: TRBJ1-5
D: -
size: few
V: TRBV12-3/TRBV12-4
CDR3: CASSLTVDQPQHF
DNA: TGTGCCAGCAGTTTAACAGTCGATCAGCCCCAGCATTTT

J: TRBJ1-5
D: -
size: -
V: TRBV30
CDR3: CASNQKGVGQPQHF
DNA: TGTGCCAGCAACCAGAAAGGGGTGGGGCAGCCCCAGCATTTT

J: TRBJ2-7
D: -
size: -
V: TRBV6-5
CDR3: CASSSTYEQYF
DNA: TGTGCCAGCAGTTCAACCTACGAGCAGTACTTC

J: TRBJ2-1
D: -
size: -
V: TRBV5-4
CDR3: CASSLNQGSYNEQFF
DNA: TGTGCCAGCAGCTTGAACCAGGGCTCCTACAATGAGCAGTTCTTC

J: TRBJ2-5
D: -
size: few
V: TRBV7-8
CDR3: CASSLTRYQETQYF
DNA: TGTGCCAGCAGCTTAACCCGGTACCAAGAGACCCAGTACTTC

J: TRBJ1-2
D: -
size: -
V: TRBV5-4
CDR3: CASSLEQLQGGGYTF
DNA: TGTGCCAGCAGCTTGGAACAACTGCAAGGAGGGGGCTACACCTTC

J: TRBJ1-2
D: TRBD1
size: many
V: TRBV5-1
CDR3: CASSKELQGSYDYTF
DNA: TGCGCCAGCAGCAAGGAATTACAGGGGAGCTATGACTACACCTTC

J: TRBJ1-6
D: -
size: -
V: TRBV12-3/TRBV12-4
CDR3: CASSWGVSPLHF
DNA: TGTGCCAGCAGTTGGGGGGTCTCACCCCTCCACTTT

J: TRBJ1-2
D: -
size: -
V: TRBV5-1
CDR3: CASSFLWGQGLSNYGYTF
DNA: TGCGCCAGCAGCTTCTTATGGGGACAAGGTCTCTCCAACTATGGCTACACCTTC

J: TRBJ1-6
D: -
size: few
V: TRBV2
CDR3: CASSAQRYNSPLHF
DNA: TGTGCCAGCAGTGCGCAGCGCTATAATTCACCCCTCCACTTT

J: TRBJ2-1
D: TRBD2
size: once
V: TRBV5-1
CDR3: CASSLVAGSYNEQFF
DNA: TGCGCCAGCAGCTTGGTAGCGGGATCCTACAATGAGCAGTTCTTC

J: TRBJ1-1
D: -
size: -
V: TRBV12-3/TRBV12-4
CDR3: CASRSEGGAKAFF
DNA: TGTGCCAGCAGATCCGAAGGGGGGGCTAAAGCTTTCTTT

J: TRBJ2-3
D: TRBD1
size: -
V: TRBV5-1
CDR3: CASSLYMTGETDTQYF
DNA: TGCGCCAGCAGCTTGTACATGACAGGGGAAACAGATACGCAGTATTTT

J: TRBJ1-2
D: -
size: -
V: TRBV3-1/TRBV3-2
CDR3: CASLGEAGYTF
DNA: TGTGCCAGTCTTGGGGAGGCTGGCTACACCTTC

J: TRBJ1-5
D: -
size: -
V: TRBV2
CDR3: CASSEALVGGQPQHF
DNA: TGTGCCAGCAGTGAAGCGCTTGTGGGAGGGCAGCCCCAGCATTTT

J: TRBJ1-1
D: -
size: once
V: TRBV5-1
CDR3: CASSLRTENTEAFF
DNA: TGCGCCAGCAGCCTAAGGACAGAGAACACTGAAGCTTTCTTT

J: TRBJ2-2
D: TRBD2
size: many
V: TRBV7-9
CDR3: CASTLGRIGTGELFF
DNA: TGTGCCAGCACCCTCGGGAGGATTGGCACCGGGGAGCTGTTTTTT

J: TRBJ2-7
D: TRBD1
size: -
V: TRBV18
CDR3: CASSQSSGGQNEQYF
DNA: TGTGCCAGCTCCCAATCCTCAGGGGGCCAGAACGAGCAGTACTTC

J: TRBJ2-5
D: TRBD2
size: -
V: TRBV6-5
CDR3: CASSYGAGGQETQYF
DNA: TGTGCCAGCAGTTACGGAGCGGGGGGGCAAGAGACCCAGTACTTC

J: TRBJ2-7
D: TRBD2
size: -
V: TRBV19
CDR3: CASSIDPPALGGGGSYEQYF
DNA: TGTGCCAGTAGTATAGATCCCCCCGCGTTAGGCGGCGGGGGATCCTACGAGCAGTACTTC

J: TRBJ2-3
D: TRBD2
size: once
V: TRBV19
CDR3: CASSISLAGGQDTQYF
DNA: TGTGCCAGTAGTATATCGCTAGCGGGGGGGCAAGATACGCAGTATTTT

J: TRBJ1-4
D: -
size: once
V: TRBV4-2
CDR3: CASSQTQDRGANEKLFF
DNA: TGTGCCAGCAGCCAGACACAGGACCGCGGGGCTAATGAAAAACTGTTTTTT

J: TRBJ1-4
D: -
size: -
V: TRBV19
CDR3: CASSGGWNEKLFF
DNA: TGTGCCAGCTCGGGGGGATGGAATGAAAAACTGTTTTTT

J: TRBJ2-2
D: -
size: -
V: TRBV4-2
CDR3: CASSLSPSGELFF
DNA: TGTGCCAGCAGCCTTAGCCCCTCCGGGGAGCTGTTTTTT

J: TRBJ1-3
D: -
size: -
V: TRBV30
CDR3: CAWRRDSISGNTIYF
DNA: TGTGCCTGGAGAAGAGACAGCATCTCTGGAAACACCATATATTTT

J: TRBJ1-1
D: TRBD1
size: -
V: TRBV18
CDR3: CASSPTGDTEAFF
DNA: TGTGCCAGCTCGCCTACAGGGGACACTGAAGCTTTCTTT

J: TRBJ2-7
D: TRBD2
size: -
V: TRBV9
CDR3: CASSGGGTSGEQYF
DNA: TGTGCCAGCAGCGGCGGGGGGACTAGCGGGGAGCAGTACTTC

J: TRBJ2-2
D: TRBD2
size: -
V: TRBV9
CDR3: CASSPRTSGLGTGELFF
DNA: TGTGCCAGCAGCCCTAGGACTAGCGGGCTAGGCACCGGGGAGCTGTTTTTT

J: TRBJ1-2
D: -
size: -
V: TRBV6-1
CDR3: CASSELDGDYGYTF
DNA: TGTGCCAGCAGTGAATTGGACGGGGACTATGGCTACACCTTC

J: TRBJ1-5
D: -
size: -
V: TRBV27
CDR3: CASSSPRKKGGNQPQHF
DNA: TGTGCCAGCAGTTCCCCTCGAAAAAAGGGAGGCAATCAGCCCCAGCATTTT

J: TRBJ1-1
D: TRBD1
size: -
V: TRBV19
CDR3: CASSTDRDNEAFF
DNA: TGTGCCAGTAGTACCGACAGGGACAATGAAGCTTTCTTT

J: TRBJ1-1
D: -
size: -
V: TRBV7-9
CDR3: CASSLGQEEAFF
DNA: TGTGCCAGCAGCCTGGGACAAGAAGAAGCTTTCTTT

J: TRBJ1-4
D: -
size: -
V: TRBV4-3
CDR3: CASSQPRQENEKLFF
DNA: TGCGCCAGCAGCCAACCTAGACAGGAGAATGAAAAACTGTTTTTT

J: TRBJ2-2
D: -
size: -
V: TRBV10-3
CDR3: CAISELAHSNTGELFF
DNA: TGTGCCATCAGTGAGTTGGCACATTCCAACACCGGGGAGCTGTTTTTT

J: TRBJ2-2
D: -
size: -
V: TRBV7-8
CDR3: CANAPRGGANTGELFF
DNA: TGTGCCAACGCCCCTCGAGGTGGGGCCAACACCGGGGAGCTGTTTTTT

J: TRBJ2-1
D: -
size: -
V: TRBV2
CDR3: CASSPIEVLQFF
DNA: TGTGCCAGCAGTCCCATCGAGGTTCTGCAGTTCTTC

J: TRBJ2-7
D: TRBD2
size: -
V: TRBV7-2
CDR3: CASGGRGIPYEQYF
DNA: TGTGCCAGCGGCGGGCGGGGGATACCGTACGAGCAGTACTTC

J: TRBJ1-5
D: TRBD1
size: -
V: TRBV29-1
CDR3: CSVVLGTVFDQPQHF
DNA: TGCAGCGTTGTCTTGGGGACAGTTTTTGATCAGCCCCAGCATTTT

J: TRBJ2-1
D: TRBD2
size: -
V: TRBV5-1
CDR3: CASRRGAGGYNEQFF
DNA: TGCGCCAGCAGGAGGGGAGCGGGAGGCTACAATGAGCAGTTCTTC

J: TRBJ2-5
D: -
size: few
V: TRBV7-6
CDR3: CASSSGPLRETQYF
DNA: TGTGCCAGCAGCTCCGGTCCCTTGAGGGAGACCCAGTACTTC

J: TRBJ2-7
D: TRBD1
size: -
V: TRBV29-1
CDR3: CSVRGEIGQGKSRYPYEQYF
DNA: TGCAGCGTTCGAGGTGAGATTGGACAGGGGAAAAGCCGGTACCCCTACGAGCAGTACTTC

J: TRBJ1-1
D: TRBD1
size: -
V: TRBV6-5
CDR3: CASSRTGFGDTEAFF
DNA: TGTGCCAGCAGCAGGACAGGGTTTGGGGACACTGAAGCTTTCTTT

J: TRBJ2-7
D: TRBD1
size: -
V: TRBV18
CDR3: CASSPTGAYEQYF
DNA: TGTGCCAGCTCACCTACAGGGGCCTACGAGCAGTACTTC

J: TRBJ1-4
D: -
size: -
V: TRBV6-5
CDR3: CASSSRGVSEKLFF
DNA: TGTGCCAGCAGTTCCAGGGGCGTATCGGAAAAACTGTTTTTT

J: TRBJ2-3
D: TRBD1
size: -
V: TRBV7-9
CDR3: CASSLGMTGTDTQYF
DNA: TGTGCCAGCAGCTTGGGAATGACAGGGACAGATACGCAGTATTTT